This T cell receptor beta chain was identified during a study of cytomegalovirus exposure and HLA in healthy donors. The PCR used 60 Vbeta and 13 Jbeta primers. Assay used: immunoSEQ multiplex PCR; TCRdb lists only in-frame clones, some missing. The sample carries about 130,000 clones, around 82% recorded once. Germline CDR1 is KGHSH and CDR2 is LQKENI. The CDR3 covers 16 residues. Trimming removed 1 base at V and 3 bases at J, with 12 bases between. This TCR was sampled from a man aged 50 to 59 in good health and CMV-seronegative. This sequence joins TRBV18 and TRBJ2-2; TRBD1 is a possible D gene (5 bases). Material: PBMCs. The CDR3 DNA sequence: TGTGCCAGCTCACCACGATCCAGGGCCGACACCGGGGAGCTGTTTTTT. Translation gives CASSPRSRADTGELFF.